Only a few counts were recorded for the clone carrying this T cell receptor (beta chain). Antigen unknown. V was pared by 4 bases and J by 1 base, with 11 bases of the junction left unmatched. Germline loops: CDR1 SGHRS, CDR2 YFSETQ. The CDR3 totals 18 residues. The data were taken from a study of T cells after yellow fever vaccination. Study-wide background: Preparation of fractions with low cell numbers was performed using SMART-Seq v4 Ultra Low Input. Study results and caveats: It was a weaker secondary response, yet one that peaked faster, at day 5 versus 15.

Template switching with 5'RACE generated the TCR cDNA and added a universal primer site and UMIs. From the 5' RACE reads, TCRdb called clonotypes with MiXCR, one entry per CDR3 protein. Of over 150,000 distinct CDR3 sequences in the sample, approximately 6.2% were seen once. The TCR was taken from a man aged 18 to 35 who received the YFV17D yellow fever vaccine. This sequence joins TRBV5-1 and TRBJ2-6, with 7 nucleotides matching TRBD2. The source material was CD4+ T cells sorted from PBMCs, sampled on the day of the first yellow fever vaccination. This CDR3 reads CASSVSPGGRSGANVLTF. The CDR3, as DNA: TGCGCCAGCAGCGTTTCCCCCGGGGGGAGATCTGGGGCCAACGTCCTGACTTTC.